One and the same sample provided the 12 T cell receptor beta chains below, sequenced in a study of T cells in Graves' hyperthyroidism and ophthalmopathy. TCR beta CDR3 regions were amplified from RNA transcripts. Using the HTBI primer set, a first-round RT-PCR was run on the TCR CDR3. One entry per CDR3 protein, called by TCRdb with MiXCR from the multiplex PCR reads. The profile shows a few hundred thousand distinct CDR3 sequences, over 15% of them singletons. The sequenced sample was blood. These receptors were taken from a woman aged 18-29 years with Graves' hyperthyroidism.

This clonotype came up many times. The chain combines TRBV6-1 with TRBJ2-2; D tentatively reads TRBD1 or TRBD2 (5 bases each). CDR3 length equals 14 residues. Trimming shortened V by 8 bases and J by 0 bases, and 10 bases separated the two germline ends. The V gene's germline CDR1 is MNHNS and CDR2 SASEGT. In DNA form, the CDR3 reads TGTGCCAGCGCCGGGGCAGCGAACACCGGGGAGCTGTTTTTT. Its translation: CASAGAANTGELFF.

This chain joins TRBV28 and TRBJ2-7, with D possibly matching TRBD2 (6 bases). The germline gives CDR1 MDHEN, CDR2 SYDVKM. The CDR3 consists of 13 residues. Trimming cost V 6 bases and J 9 bases, with 18 bases left between them. The CDR3 reads CASSAPGRRGQYF. In DNA form, the CDR3 reads TGTGCCAGCAGCGCACCGGGACGGAGGGGGCAGTACTTC.

This clonotype was seen only a few times. This chain connects TRBV6-1 to TRBJ2-7; a possible D gene is TRBD1 (6 bases). CDR1 is MNHNS, CDR2 SASEGT, per germline. CDR3 length equals 14 residues. V lost 10 bases, J lost 4 bases, and 20 bases lay in between. CDR3 amino acids: CANSRGRGLYEQYF. The CDR3 DNA reads as TGTGCCAACAGCAGGGGCAGGGGATTATACGAGCAGTACTTC.

On this clonotype itself: The junction departs from germline at one end; a sequencing error may be responsible. The CDR3 nucleotides read TGTGCCAACAGCTTTTTAGCGAGCTCCTACGGGCAGTACTTC. This translates into CANSFLASSYGQYF. The chain carries TRBV7-8 and TRBJ2-7; TRBD2 is a possible D gene (5 bases). CDR1 is SGHVS and CDR2 is FQNEAQ in the germline V gene. This CDR3 region has 14 residues.

This clonotype was seen only a few times. The chain joins TRBV11-1 to TRBJ1-3; D is perhaps TRBD1 (6 bases). V dropped 1 base and J dropped 2 bases, with 12 bases sitting between them. The germline V gene has CDR1 SGHAT and CDR2 FQDESV (reference sequence). The CDR3 consists of 16 residues. This CDR3 is CASSLGPGATGNTIYF. The CDR3 DNA follows: TGTGCCAGCAGCTTAGGCCCGGGGGCAACTGGAAACACCATATATTTT.

This clonotype was recorded many times. V gene TRBV15 combines with J gene TRBJ1-5; 12 nucleotides line up with TRBD1. With 0 bases clipped from V and 6 bases from J, the junction kept 6 bases outside the gene matches. This CDR3 comprises 17 residues. Germline lookup yields CDR1 LNHNV and CDR2 YYDKDF (reference sequence). CDR3 DNA: TGTGCCACCAGCAGAGATAAATGGGACAGGGGGCCTCAGCCCCAGCATTTT. This gives the protein CATSRDKWDRGPQPQHF.

This clonotype was seen only a few times. A read error may produce the germline difference seen at one junction end. The chain uses TRBV20-1 and TRBJ1-1; 8 bases align to TRBD1. The germline V gene has CDR1 DFQATT and CDR2 SNEGSKA (reference sequence). The CDR3 has 11 residues. This chain's CDR3 is CSAGDRGRAFF. The CDR3, as DNA: TGCAGTGCTGGAGACAGGGGAAGAGCTTTCTTT.

This clonotype was counted a few times. The junction does not match germline at one end; this may be a read error. V is TRBV6-1 and J is TRBJ2-5, with a possible D match to TRBD1 (6 bases). CDR3 size: 13 residues. CDR1 is MNHNS, CDR2 SASEGT, per germline. The DNA of the CDR3 is TGTGCCAGCAGCCCCGACAGGAAAGAGACCAAGTACTTC. Its translation is CASSPDRKETKYF.

As to this clonotype: Given a much more abundant clone one base away, this may be a read error. The chain carries TRBV7-6 and TRBJ2-5; D is unresolved. Trimming shortened V by 5 bases and J by 5 bases, and 18 bases separated the two germline ends. The germline CDR1 and CDR2 sequences are SGHVS and FNYEAQ. The CDR3 has 15 residues. CDR3 bases: TGTGCCAGCAGCCCCATGATAGGCCCCCGGGAGACCCAGTACTTC. It is translated as CASSPMIGPRETQYF.

This clonotype has only a few counts. The CDR3 sequence: CASSLTQTDRNYGYTF. The CDR3 DNA follows: TGTGCCAGCAGTTTGACTCAGACAGATAGGAACTATGGCTACACCTTC. The rearrangement links TRBV12-3 or TRBV12-4 to TRBJ1-2; D is perhaps TRBD1 (5 bases). CDR3 length: 16 amino acids. Deletions cut 3 bases from V and 2 bases from J, with 16 bases between.

The chain couples TRBV30 to TRBJ2-7, with 8 bases matching TRBD1. The germline V gene has CDR1 GTSNPN and CDR2 SVGIG (reference sequence). With V trimmed by 1 base and J by 5 bases, 10 bases remained unmatched. This CDR3 comprises 15 residues. The CDR3 reads CAWSGNGQGKNEQYF. CDR3 in DNA: TGTGCCTGGAGTGGAAACGGACAGGGCAAGAACGAGCAGTACTTC.

This clonotype was observed many times. This chain connects TRBV20-1 to TRBJ1-1; no clear D gene. V shed 3 bases and J shed 6 bases, with 8 bases lying between them. The CDR3 totals 11 residues. CDR1 DFQATT and CDR2 SNEGSKA come from the germline V gene (reference sequence). The CDR3 reads CSASERPEAFF. The DNA of the CDR3 is TGCAGTGCTAGTGAGAGGCCTGAAGCTTTCTTT.